This TCR beta chain was observed in a study of T cell repertoires in cytomegalovirus infection. TCRdb re-called the reads through MiXCR, storing one row per CDR3 protein. The sample includes around 100,000 distinct CDR3 sequences, 10% of them seen just once. This clonotype was seen a handful of times. Antigen: not known. In germline, CDR1 is MDHEN, CDR2 SYDVKM. The V gene lost 6 bases and the J gene lost 0 bases, with 8 bases spanning the gap. The CDR3 contains 14 residues. The receptor comes from a human donor in good health (CMV status not recorded). Some clones in this sample may be carry-over from other donors' samples. Input material: PBMCs, sequenced either directly or after in vitro stimulation (not recorded which). The V gene is TRBV28, the J gene TRBJ1-4, with D perhaps TRBD1 (5 bases). The DNA of the CDR3 is TGTGCCAGCAGAGGGGCCGCAACTAATGAAAAACTGTTTTTT. Its translation is CASRGAATNEKLFF.